One sample yielded the 5 T cell receptor beta chains listed below, sequenced in a study of CD8 T cells in Susac syndrome. Random hexamers served to reverse transcribe roughly 0.5 to 1 ug RNA. TCRdb re-called the immunoSEQ multiplex PCR reads with MiXCR, one entry per CDR3 protein. The sample includes approximately 200,000 distinct CDR3 sequences, approximately 95% of them seen just once. Material for sequencing was CD4+ T cells from PBMCs. The receptors originated from a human donor with multiple sclerosis.

This chain joins TRBV7-9 and TRBJ2-7; D gene unclear. Per germline, CDR1 SEHNR and CDR2 FQNEAQ (reference sequence). The CDR3 is 13 amino acids. The ends were cut back, 5 bases at V and 2 bases at J, with 10 bases in the middle. As DNA, the CDR3 is TGTGCCAGCAGCCGCGGAGCAACCTACGAGCAGTACGTC. Translating gives CASSRGATYEQYV.

The V and J genes are TRBV18 and TRBJ2-1; D remains unclear. The CDR3 runs 13 residues. From germline, CDR1 is KGHSH and CDR2 LQKENI. The V gene lost 1 base and the J gene lost 5 bases, with 6 bases spanning the gap. The CDR3 protein is CASSPHRDNEQFF. The CDR3 nucleotides read TGTGCCAGCTCACCACACCGGGACAATGAGCAGTTCTTC. Filled out from reference TRBV18 and TRBJ2-1, the complete variable domain reads NAGVMQNPRHLVRRRGQEARLRCSPMKGHSHVYWYRQLPEEGLKFMVYLQKENIIDESGMPKERFSAEFPKEGPSILRIQQVVRGDSAAYFCASSPHRDNEQFFGPGTRLTVL.

The chain uses TRBV19 and TRBJ1-2; 10 nucleotides match TRBD1. The trim removed 5 bases at V and 0 bases at J, leaving 9 bases unmatched. This CDR3 contains 17 residues. The germline gives CDR1 LNHDA, CDR2 SQIVND (reference sequence). The CDR3 sequence is CASSWRGTGAPNYGYTF. For the CDR3, the DNA is TGTGCCAGTAGTTGGCGGGGGACAGGGGCCCCTAACTATGGCTACACCTTC.

This chain uses TRBV15 with TRBJ2-5, with D unclear. V lost 0 bases to trimming and J lost 3 bases, with 5 bases between them. CDR3 length: 13 residues. CDR1 and CDR2 from the germline V gene are LNHNV and YYDKDF (reference sequence). The CDR3 DNA reads TGTGCCACCAGCAGAGAACACAAAGAGACCCAGTACTTC. Residues: CATSREHKETQYF.

This sequence joins TRBV2 and TRBJ1-6, with a tentative D call TRBD1 (6 bases). The germline V and J ends were trimmed by 9 bases and 4 bases, with 10 bases remaining between them. From germline, CDR1 is SNHLY and CDR2 FYNNEI. The length of the CDR3 is 13 residues. CDR3 in amino acids: CASWTDYNSPLHF. The CDR3 region has the DNA TGTGCCAGTTGGACAGATTATAATTCACCCCTCCACTTT.